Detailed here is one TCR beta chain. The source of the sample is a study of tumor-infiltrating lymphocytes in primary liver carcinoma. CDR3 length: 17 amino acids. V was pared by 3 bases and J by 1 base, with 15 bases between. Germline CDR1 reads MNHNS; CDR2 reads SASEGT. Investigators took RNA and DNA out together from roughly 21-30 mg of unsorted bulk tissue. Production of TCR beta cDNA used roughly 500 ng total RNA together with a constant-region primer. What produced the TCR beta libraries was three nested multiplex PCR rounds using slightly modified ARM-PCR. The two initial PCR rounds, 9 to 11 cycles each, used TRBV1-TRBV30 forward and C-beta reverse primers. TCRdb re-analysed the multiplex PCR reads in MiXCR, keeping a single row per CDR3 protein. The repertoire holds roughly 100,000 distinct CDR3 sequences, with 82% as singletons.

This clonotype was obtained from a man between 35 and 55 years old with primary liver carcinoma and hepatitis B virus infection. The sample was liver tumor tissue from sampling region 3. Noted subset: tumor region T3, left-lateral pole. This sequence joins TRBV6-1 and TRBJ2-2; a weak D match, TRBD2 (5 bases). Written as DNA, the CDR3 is TGTGCCAGCAGTGACACACCGTGGGAGCGGAACACCGGGGAGCTGTTTTTT. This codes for CASSDTPWERNTGELFF.